One and the same sample provided the 20 T cell receptor beta chains below, sequenced in a study of cytomegalovirus exposure and HLA in healthy donors. This PCR relied on a set of 60 Vbeta primers and 13 Jbeta primers. Using immunoSEQ multiplex PCR, the repertoire was profiled, and TCRdb retains in-frame clones only, with some absent. The table includes under 200,000 clones, 75% to 90% detected once. The source material was PBMCs. The receptors derive from a human donor in good health.

The rearrangement joins TRBV10-3 to TRBJ1-1; D unresolved. Germline CDR1 reads ENHRY; CDR2 reads SYGVKD. CDR3 length equals 13 residues. Trimming took 7 bases from V and 1 from J, leaving 10 bases between them. CDR3 sequence: CAIKERGNTEAFF. In nucleotides, the CDR3 is TGTGCCATCAAAGAGCGGGGGAACACTGAAGCTTTCTTT.

The chain is built from TRBV19 and TRBJ1-4; TRBD1 matches 9 bases. Germline-derived CDR1 and CDR2 are LNHDA and SQIVND (reference sequence). The CDR3 sequence is 20 residues long. V dropped 1 base and J dropped 0; count of bases not matched to a gene: 12. CDR3 sequence reads: CASSIGSMWGQGATNEKLFF. CDR3 DNA sequence: TGTGCCAGTAGTATAGGATCCATGTGGGGACAGGGTGCAACTAATGAAAAACTGTTTTTT.

This clone was observed a single time. The chain employs TRBV19 and TRBJ2-6; 10 nucleotides align to TRBD1. The CDR3 loop spans 17 amino acids. In germline, CDR1 is LNHDA, CDR2 SQIVND (reference sequence). With V trimmed by 9 bases and J by 1 base, 9 bases remained unmatched. The CDR3 sequence is CASRLWTGGSGANVLTF. CDR3 nucleotide sequence: TGTGCCAGCCGACTATGGACAGGGGGGTCTGGGGCCAACGTCCTGACTTTC.

This chain uses TRBV5-1 with TRBJ1-4; D remains ambiguous. The CDR3 extends over 13 amino acids. With 7 bases removed from V and 2 bases from J, the gap between germline ends came to 9 bases. Germline V gene sequence: CDR1 SGHRS, CDR2 YFSETQ. This CDR3 is CASAEVTNEKLFF. For the CDR3, the DNA is TGCGCCAGCGCAGAGGTTACTAATGAAAAACTGTTTTTT.

The DNA for the CDR3 is TGTGCCAGCAGTGACGAGTCAGGGGTCGGTGGTCAGCCCCAGCATTTT. This sequence encodes CASSDESGVGGQPQHF. The chain has TRBV2 and TRBJ1-5, with D possibly being TRBD1 (6 bases). The germline gives CDR1 SNHLY, CDR2 FYNNEI. Trimming cost V 3 bases and J 6 bases, with 18 bases left between them. This CDR3 comprises 16 residues.

The rearrangement uses TRBV7-8 and TRBJ2-7; 14 bases are shared with TRBD2. Germline V gene data show CDR1 as SGHVS and CDR2 as FQNEAQ. V was clipped by 4 bases and J by 10 bases; unmatched bases: 6. CDR3 length: 14 residues. CDR3 region: CASSSGTSGGQQYF. CDR3 DNA: TGTGCCAGCAGCTCCGGGACTAGCGGGGGTCAACAGTACTTC.

This clone was counted between two and nine times. The chain carries TRBV10-1 and TRBJ1-2; D might be TRBD1 (6 bases). CDR3 length: 13 residues. The V gene's germline CDR1 is WNHNN and CDR2 SYGVQD (reference sequence). Trimming left V 2 bases short and J 2 bases short, with 6 bases between. The CDR3 is CASSETGNYGYTF. CDR3 coding DNA: TGCGCCAGCAGTGAGACAGGGAACTATGGCTACACCTTC.

The chain's CDR3 is CASKVASGEYEQYF. The CDR3 region has the DNA TGTGCCAGCAAGGTTGCTAGCGGGGAATACGAGCAGTACTTC. The chain joins TRBV2 to TRBJ2-7; 9 bases map to TRBD2. The V gene's germline CDR1 is SNHLY and CDR2 FYNNEI. J lost 4 bases, V lost 7 bases, and 8 bases had no gene match. There are 14 residues in the CDR3.

The chain couples TRBV18 to TRBJ1-1; TRBD1 might be the D (6 bases). Trimming pared 6 bases from V and 0 bases from J, leaving 14 bases between. In germline, CDR1 is KGHSH, CDR2 LQKENI. The CDR3 has 15 amino acids. The CDR3 bases are TGTGCCAGCTCTCAAAGACAGGATATGAACACTGAAGCTTTCTTT. It is translated as CASSQRQDMNTEAFF.

The V call is TRBV25-1, the J call TRBJ2-2; 8 bases map to TRBD1. The germline gives CDR1 MGHDK, CDR2 SYGVNS. The CDR3 sequence is 18 residues long. The V gene end was trimmed by 4 bases and the J gene end by 1 base; junction bases not matched to a gene: 11. CDR3 in amino acids: CASSAIAGTGLNTGELFF. CDR3 coding DNA: TGTGCCAGCAGTGCTATCGCCGGGACAGGCCTGAACACCGGGGAGCTGTTTTTT.

This clone was picked up a small number of times. The chain couples TRBV7-9 to TRBJ2-5; weak D call: TRBD1 (7 bases). CDR1 is SEHNR, CDR2 FQNEAQ, per germline (reference sequence). Trimming stripped 5 bases from V and 5 bases from J, with 12 bases between. CDR3 length: 13 amino acids. The CDR3 bases are TGTGCCAGCAGCCCGACAGGGAGGGAGACCCAGTACTTC. Its protein product is CASSPTGRETQYF.

Here the CDR3 DNA reads TGTGCCAGCAGCATCTCTCTAATGAGGACTAGCAGGAGCACAGATACGCAGTATTTT. It translates to CASSISLMRTSRSTDTQYF. The chain joins TRBV11-1 to TRBJ2-3, with 8 nucleotides matching TRBD2. The germline gives CDR1 SGHAT, CDR2 FQDESV (reference sequence). The CDR3 is 19 residues long. With V trimmed by 5 bases and J by 0 bases, 16 bases remained unmatched.

This chain connects TRBV5-4 to TRBJ1-2; perhaps TRBD1 as D (5 bases). From germline, CDR1 is SGHNT and CDR2 YYREEE (reference sequence). The CDR3 consists of 17 residues. The V end was cut by 4 bases, the J end by 2 bases, with 21 bases between. In DNA, the CDR3 is TGTGCCAGCAGCCCTTCAGCCGGGGGAGAGGGAAACTATGGCTACACCTTC. Residues: CASSPSAGGEGNYGYTF.

The chain combines TRBV15 with TRBJ1-1; D possibly corresponds to TRBD1 (6 bases). Per the germline V gene, CDR1 is LNHNV and CDR2 is YYDKDF (reference sequence). CDR3 length: 14 residues. V dropped 0 bases and J dropped 8 bases, with 13 bases sitting between them. The CDR3 nucleotides read TGTGCCACCAGCAGAGACAGGGGATTCAAAGAAGCTTTCTTT. Amino acid sequence: CATSRDRGFKEAFF.

The chain combines TRBV4-2 with TRBJ2-7; a possible D gene is TRBD1 (6 bases). The CDR3 is made up of 14 amino acids. CDR1 and CDR2 from the germline V gene are LGHNA and YNFKEQ. V lost 0 bases to trimming and J lost 6 bases, with 12 bases between them. The DNA for the CDR3 is TGTGCCAGCAGCCAAGAGGTACAGGGACGCGAGCAGTACTTC. It yields the protein CASSQEVQGREQYF.

The J gene is TRBJ1-3, the V gene TRBV6-5, with a possible D match to TRBD1 (6 bases). V dropped 5 bases and J dropped 0 bases, with 11 bases sitting between them. The length of the CDR3 is 15 residues. Germline V CDR1 and CDR2: MNHEY, SVGAGI. The CDR3 DNA reads TGTGCCAGCAGTCGGGGAGGGGGCTCTGGAAACACCATATATTTT. Translating it yields CASSRGGGSGNTIYF.

The rearrangement uses TRBV5-6 and TRBJ2-5; maybe TRBD1 (6 bases). The CDR3 sequence is 16 residues long. With 3 bases removed from V and 1 base from J, the gap between germline ends came to 16 bases. The germline CDR1 and CDR2 sequences are SGHDT and YYEEEE. CDR3 sequence: CASSSPRTDLQETQYF. DNA for the CDR3: TGTGCCAGCAGCTCTCCTCGGACAGACCTCCAAGAGACCCAGTACTTC.

The CDR3 nucleotides are TGTGCCAGTAGTAGGGGACAGGGGGAATTTTCGTCCCAGCATTTT. Its translation is CASSRGQGEFSSQHF. The rearrangement links TRBV19 to TRBJ1-5; 11 positions match TRBD1. CDR1 LNHDA and CDR2 SQIVND come from the germline V gene (reference sequence). The J segment lost 11 bases and the V segment lost 4 bases, leaving 10 bases of the junction unmatched. The CDR3 is 15 amino acids. Full variable domain (outside the CDR3, taken from reference TRBV19 and TRBJ1-5): DGGITQSPKYLFRKEGQNVTLSCEQNLNHDAMYWYRQDPGQGLRLIYYSQIVNDFQKGDIAEGYSVSREKKESFPLTVTSAQKNPTAFYLCASSRGQGEFSSQHFGDGTRLSIL.

V gene TRBV6-5 combines with J gene TRBJ1-3; D possibly corresponds to TRBD1 (5 bases). Germline lookup yields CDR1 MNHEY and CDR2 SVGAGI. V lost 6 bases to trimming and J lost 2 bases, with 11 bases between them. CDR3 length: 14 residues. CDR3 in amino acids: CASSRQSPGNTIYF. In DNA form, the CDR3 reads TGTGCCAGCAGCCGACAGAGCCCTGGAAACACCATATATTTT.

The chain employs TRBV4-3 and TRBJ2-5; D might be TRBD2 (7 bases). Germline CDR1 LGHNA, CDR2 YSLEER. This CDR3 has 14 amino acids. Trimming left V 4 bases short and J 4 bases short, with 13 bases between. The CDR3 DNA reads TGCGCCAGCAGCCGGGGGGGCGCAGGAGAGACCCAGTACTTC. Encoded protein: CASSRGGAGETQYF.